This entry lists 10 T cell receptor beta chains sequenced from one sample in a study of tumor-infiltrating lymphocytes in primary liver carcinoma. A constant-region primer served to make TCR beta cDNA from about 490 ng total RNA. Sequencing libraries for TCR beta derived from three nested multiplex PCR rounds that used slightly modified ARM-PCR. A C-beta reverse primer and TRBV1-TRBV30 forward primers served in each of the first two PCR rounds, at 9 to 11 cycles apiece. TCRdb passed the multiplex PCR reads through MiXCR, listing each CDR3 protein once. The sample lists about 310,000 distinct CDR3 sequences; approximately 58% were seen once. In addition to blood RNA drawn from unsorted whole blood, germline DNA was extracted. Sample: peripheral blood. The receptor source for this set is a woman aged 25 to 45 with primary liver carcinoma and hepatitis B virus infection.

This chain uses TRBV12-5 with TRBJ2-5, with D perhaps matching TRBD1 or TRBD2 (7 bases each). CDR1 LGHNT and CDR2 FRNRAP come from the germline V gene. V lost 8 bases and J 2 bases, leaving 15 bases between the germline ends. This CDR3 is built from 14 residues. The CDR3 is CASSGTALQETQYF. CDR3 sequence (DNA): TGTGCTAGTAGCGGGACAGCCCTTCAAGAGACCCAGTACTTC.

This clonotype has a handful of counts. The chain has TRBV5-1 and TRBJ1-5; TRBD1 might be the D (5 bases). The germline gives CDR1 SGHRS, CDR2 YFSETQ. V shed 0 bases and J shed 12 bases, with 13 bases lying between them. This CDR3 spans 13 amino acids. The CDR3 reads CASSLVPEGSQHF. DNA for the CDR3: TGCGCCAGCAGCTTGGTTCCCGAGGGGAGCCAGCATTTT. Drawing the rest from reference TRBV5-1 and TRBJ1-5, the complete variable domain is KAGVTQTPRYLIKTRGQQVTLSCSPISGHRSVSWYQQTPGQGLQFLFEYFSETQRNKGNFPGRFSGRQFSNSRSEMNVSTLELGDSALYLCASSLVPEGSQHFGDGTRLSIL.

The chain has TRBV6-5 and TRBJ2-1; 13 bases map to TRBD2. This CDR3 has 15 amino acids. V lost 6 bases and J lost 9; bases outside the gene matches: 8. Germline CDR1 is MNHEY and CDR2 is SVGAGI. CDR3 nucleotide sequence: TGTGCCAGCAGCTCAGGGACTAGCGGGAAGAGTGAGCAGTTCTTC. Its translation is CASSSGTSGKSEQFF.

As to this clonotype: In this CDR3 the conserved last residue, phenylalanine or tryptophan, is missing, so a read error is likely. The rearrangement links TRBV6-5 to TRBJ2-3; 8 nucleotides match TRBD2. CDR1 is MNHEY and CDR2 is SVGAGI in the germline V gene. The CDR3 is 15 amino acids. CDR3 in amino acids: CASRDSGAGTDTQYI. CDR3 DNA sequence: TGCGCCAGCAGGGATAGCGGGGCGGGGACAGATACGCAGTATATT.

As to this clonotype: Germline and junction disagree at one end, which may indicate a read error. V usage is TRBV7-9 and J usage is TRBJ2-1, with 9 bases aligning to TRBD2. The CDR3 runs 16 residues. Germline V gives CDR1 SEHNR, CDR2 FQNEAQ (reference sequence). DNA of the CDR3: TGTACCAGCAGCTTCGTAGCGGGAGCGTACTACAATGAGCAGTTCTTC. This sequence encodes CTSSFVAGAYYNEQFF.

The gene calls are TRBV6-5 and TRBJ2-2; 8 nucleotides match TRBD1. The J segment lost 7 bases and the V segment lost 5 bases, leaving 6 bases of the junction unmatched. CDR1 and CDR2 from the germline V gene are MNHEY and SVGAGI. The CDR3 consists of 14 residues. Here the CDR3 DNA reads TGTGCCAGCAGTCCGCAGGGGGCTGACGGGGAGCTGTTTTTT. This translates into CASSPQGADGELFF.

To note about this clonotype: Just one base apart from a much larger clone, this may be a read error. The chain uses TRBV6-6 and TRBJ2-3; 10 positions match TRBD2. This CDR3 is 16 amino acids long. Germline V CDR1 and CDR2: MNHNY, SVGAGI (reference sequence). V lost 4 bases to trimming and J lost 5 bases; unmatched junction nucleotides: 9. CDR3 loop: CASSFTPGTSVDTQYF. CDR3 DNA sequence: TGTGCCAGCAGTTTTACTCCCGGGACTAGCGTAGATACGCAGTATTTT.

Concerning this clonotype itself: A single base separates this from a much larger clone, so it may be a read error. V gene TRBV6-5 combines with J gene TRBJ1-1; D unclear. Germline assignment: CDR1 MNHEY and CDR2 SVGAGI. Trimming removed 0 bases at V and 1 base at J, with 9 bases between. The CDR3 is 15 amino acids. The CDR3 sequence is CASSYSKIANTEAFF. CDR3 coding DNA: TGTGCCAGCAGTTACTCGAAGATAGCGAACACTGAAGCTTTCTTT.

This clonotype was seen repeatedly, ten times or more. The chain joins TRBV12-3 or TRBV12-4 to TRBJ2-5; weak D call: TRBD2 (5 bases). The CDR3 has 14 amino acids. Trimming left V 6 bases short and J 3 bases short, with 14 bases between. This CDR3 reads CASRLGVRKETQYF. Here the CDR3 DNA reads TGTGCCAGCAGACTGGGAGTAAGAAAAGAGACCCAGTACTTC.

About this clonotype itself: A much bigger clone sits one base away, suggesting this may be a read error. The J gene is TRBJ2-1, the V gene TRBV12-3 or TRBV12-4; D is uncertain. CDR3 length: 13 amino acids. The CDR3 DNA is TGTGCCAGCAGTTTAGCGCTGGGTTTTGAGCCGTTCTTC. The encoded protein is CASSLALGFEPFF.